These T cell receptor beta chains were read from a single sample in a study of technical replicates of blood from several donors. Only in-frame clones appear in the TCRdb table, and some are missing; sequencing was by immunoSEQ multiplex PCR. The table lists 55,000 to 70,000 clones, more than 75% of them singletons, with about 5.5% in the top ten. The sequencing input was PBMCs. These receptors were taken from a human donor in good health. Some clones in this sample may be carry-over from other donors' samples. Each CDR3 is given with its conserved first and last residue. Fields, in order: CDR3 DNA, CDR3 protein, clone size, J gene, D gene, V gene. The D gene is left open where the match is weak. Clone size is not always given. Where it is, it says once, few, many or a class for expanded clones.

DNA: TGTGCCAGCGGTGGTGGAGGGAATAATGTTGAAAAACTGTTTTTT
CDR3: CASGGGGNNVEKLFF
size: -
J: TRBJ1-4
D: -
V: TRBV25-1

DNA: TGTGCCAGCAGCTTACGGAGACTAGCGGGTCGGGCTGAGCAGTTCTTC
CDR3: CASSLRRLAGRAEQFF
size: -
J: TRBJ2-1
D: TRBD2
V: TRBV7-3

DNA: TGTGCCAGCAGTAATAATAGGGGCCGCGAGCAGTACTTC
CDR3: CASSNNRGREQYF
size: -
J: TRBJ2-7
D: -
V: TRBV6-5

DNA: TGTGCCAGCAGCTCGTACGGCTCTGGAAACACCATATATTTT
CDR3: CASSSYGSGNTIYF
size: -
J: TRBJ1-3
D: -
V: TRBV21-1

DNA: TGTGCCAGCAGGACTAGTTTACCAGATACGCAGTATTTT
CDR3: CASRTSLPDTQYF
size: -
J: TRBJ2-3
D: -
V: TRBV28

DNA: TGTGCCAGCAGCCAGGCAGCGGGGAGGGCCCATGAGCAGTTCTTC
CDR3: CASSQAAGRAHEQFF
size: -
J: TRBJ2-1
D: TRBD2
V: TRBV16

DNA: TGTGCCAGCAGTACGGGACTAGCGGGAATGTATGAGCAGTTCTTC
CDR3: CASSTGLAGMYEQFF
size: -
J: TRBJ2-1
D: TRBD2
V: TRBV7-2

DNA: TGTGCCAGCAGCCAAGGGCTAAGCGGGGCCGGCGAGCAGTACTTC
CDR3: CASSQGLSGAGEQYF
size: -
J: TRBJ2-7
D: TRBD2
V: TRBV4-2

DNA: TGTGCCAGCAGCGCAGGTCACGCGGGGGAGGGCACAGATACGCAGTATTTT
CDR3: CASSAGHAGEGTDTQYF
size: -
J: TRBJ2-3
D: TRBD2
V: TRBV4-2

DNA: TGTGCCAGCAGCAAGGACGGGGGGGCCTCCTACAATGAGCAGTTCTTC
CDR3: CASSKDGGASYNEQFF
size: -
J: TRBJ2-1
D: TRBD2
V: TRBV5-4

DNA: TGTGCCAGCAGCCCGCGGACTAGCGGGACTGGGAATGAGCAGTTCTTC
CDR3: CASSPRTSGTGNEQFF
size: -
J: TRBJ2-1
D: TRBD2
V: TRBV7-9

DNA: TGTGCCAGCACCCTGGCCGGCAGGATGAATTCACCCCTCCACTTT
CDR3: CASTLAGRMNSPLHF
size: -
J: TRBJ1-6
D: -
V: TRBV6-6

DNA: TGTGCCAGCAATGTAAATAACTATGGCTACACCTTC
CDR3: CASNVNNYGYTF
size: -
J: TRBJ1-2
D: -
V: TRBV6-1

DNA: TGTGCCAGCAGCTTTCCACTAGCGGGAGAAGAGACCCAGTACTTC
CDR3: CASSFPLAGEETQYF
size: once
J: TRBJ2-5
D: TRBD2
V: TRBV7-6

DNA: TGCGCCAGCAGCCAAGGCGAATTGTATAGGGGGGAGACCCAGTACTTC
CDR3: CASSQGELYRGETQYF
size: -
J: TRBJ2-5
D: -
V: TRBV4-1

DNA: TGCGCCAGCAGCCAAGGTGGGGCTAGCGGAGAGCAGTACTTC
CDR3: CASSQGGASGEQYF
size: -
J: TRBJ2-7
D: TRBD2
V: TRBV4-3

DNA: TGCAGCGTTGAGAGGCCTGGTTGGACTGAAGCTTTCTTT
CDR3: CSVERPGWTEAFF
size: -
J: TRBJ1-1
D: -
V: TRBV29-1

DNA: TGTGCCAGCAGCTTGTGGCAGGGGGTCGCCTACGAGCAGTACTTC
CDR3: CASSLWQGVAYEQYF
size: -
J: TRBJ2-7
D: TRBD1
V: TRBV5-6

DNA: TGTGCCAGCAGTCCTGGGACAGGGAGGTACGAGCAGTACTTC
CDR3: CASSPGTGRYEQYF
size: -
J: TRBJ2-7
D: TRBD1
V: TRBV28

DNA: TGCGCCAGCAGCTTCTCCGGGACTAGCGGGAAGTACTACTACGAGCAGTACTTC
CDR3: CASSFSGTSGKYYYEQYF
size: -
J: TRBJ2-7
D: TRBD2
V: TRBV5-1

DNA: TGTGCCAGCAGCTCCCAGTTGTTTTTTACCGACTACACCTTC
CDR3: CASSSQLFFTDYTF
size: -
J: TRBJ1-2
D: -
V: TRBV5-5

DNA: TGTGCCAGCAGTAACGGACTAGGGGAGTACTTC
CDR3: CASSNGLGEYF
size: -
J: TRBJ2-5
D: TRBD2
V: TRBV6-1

DNA: TGTGCCAGCAGCTTCACAGCCACCGGGGAGCTGTTTTTT
CDR3: CASSFTATGELFF
size: -
J: TRBJ2-2
D: -
V: TRBV7-2

DNA: TGTGCCAGCAGCGTAGAGGTCGGACAGACACCCCTCCACTTT
CDR3: CASSVEVGQTPLHF
size: -
J: TRBJ1-6
D: -
V: TRBV9

DNA: TGCAGTGGCCAGCGGGGCCACGAGCAGTACTTC
CDR3: CSGQRGHEQYF
size: -
J: TRBJ2-7
D: TRBD2
V: TRBV20-1

DNA: TGCGCCAGCAGCCAAGATGCGACGGGAGGGTACGAGCAGTACTTC
CDR3: CASSQDATGGYEQYF
size: once
J: TRBJ2-7
D: TRBD2
V: TRBV4-3

DNA: TGTGCCAGCAGCTTGCTACTAGCGGGGGGGCGTACCGGGGAGCTGTTTTTT
CDR3: CASSLLLAGGRTGELFF
size: once
J: TRBJ2-2
D: TRBD2
V: TRBV5-4

DNA: TGTGCCAGCAGCTATAGCGGGGGCCTTCAAGAGACCCAGTACTTC
CDR3: CASSYSGGLQETQYF
size: -
J: TRBJ2-5
D: TRBD2
V: TRBV5-6

DNA: TGCAGCGCCCGGGACAGGCACTACGAGCAGTACTTC
CDR3: CSARDRHYEQYF
size: -
J: TRBJ2-7
D: TRBD1
V: TRBV29-1

DNA: TGTGCCAGCAGCGTCCGGGGGTATGCGGATGAGCAGTTCTTC
CDR3: CASSVRGYADEQFF
size: -
J: TRBJ2-1
D: -
V: TRBV7-8

DNA: TGTGCCAGCAGTTTATTCCCCGGGACCCAGTACTTC
CDR3: CASSLFPGTQYF
size: -
J: TRBJ2-5
D: -
V: TRBV28

DNA: TGTGCCAGCAGCCCCAACCGACGAGGGAGCCACTATGGCTACACCTTC
CDR3: CASSPNRRGSHYGYTF
size: -
J: TRBJ1-2
D: -
V: TRBV7-9

DNA: TGTCCCGCTCGAGGGCGTCAGCCCCAGCATTTT
CDR3: CPARGRQPQHF
size: -
J: TRBJ1-5
D: -
V: TRBV6-5

DNA: TGTGCCAGCAGCTTAGCGGACTATTACAATGAGCAGTTCTTC
CDR3: CASSLADYYNEQFF
size: -
J: TRBJ2-1
D: -
V: TRBV7-2

DNA: TGTGCCACTGCCGGGACAGGGAATTTAGAGACCCAGTACTTC
CDR3: CATAGTGNLETQYF
size: -
J: TRBJ2-5
D: TRBD1
V: TRBV19

DNA: TGTGCCAGCAGCTTAGTTCGGGGATGGCAGTCAGAGACCCAGTACTTC
CDR3: CASSLVRGWQSETQYF
size: -
J: TRBJ2-5
D: -
V: TRBV7-2

DNA: TGTGCCAGCAGCTCAGCACTAGCGGACCTTCGCTACAATGAGCAGTTCTTC
CDR3: CASSSALADLRYNEQFF
size: -
J: TRBJ2-1
D: TRBD2
V: TRBV13

DNA: TGTGCCAGCAGCCAAGTAGGGGTGACTAGCGGATACGAGCAGTACTTC
CDR3: CASSQVGVTSGYEQYF
size: -
J: TRBJ2-7
D: TRBD2
V: TRBV4-2

DNA: TGTGCCAGCAGCCAAGTCTACAGGAGGGCCGAGCAGTACTTC
CDR3: CASSQVYRRAEQYF
size: -
J: TRBJ2-7
D: -
V: TRBV14

DNA: TGTGCCAGCAGCGAGTCCCGGGACAGGGGCACAGATACGCAGTATTTT
CDR3: CASSESRDRGTDTQYF
size: once
J: TRBJ2-3
D: TRBD1
V: TRBV9

DNA: TGCAGCGTTGCTTTGCCCGGGAGCAGCTCGGGCGAGCAGTACTTC
CDR3: CSVALPGSSSGEQYF
size: -
J: TRBJ2-7
D: -
V: TRBV29-1

DNA: TGTGCCTGGAGTGTACTAGCGGGAGGGCCTCAGACCCAGTACTTC
CDR3: CAWSVLAGGPQTQYF
size: -
J: TRBJ2-5
D: TRBD2
V: TRBV30

DNA: TGTGCCAGCAGCATTAGCGGGGGCGGGGTCGAGACCCAGTACTTC
CDR3: CASSISGGGVETQYF
size: -
J: TRBJ2-5
D: TRBD2
V: TRBV11-2

DNA: TGTGCCACCAGCAGGGCTAGCGGGGGACCTAGCACAGATACGCAGTATTTT
CDR3: CATSRASGGPSTDTQYF
size: -
J: TRBJ2-3
D: TRBD2
V: TRBV15

DNA: TGTGCCAGCAGTGTGGGACAGCGGAGCAATCAGCCCCAGCATTTT
CDR3: CASSVGQRSNQPQHF
size: -
J: TRBJ1-5
D: TRBD1
V: TRBV2

DNA: TGCGCCAGCAGCCCCAGCGGGAGAGGGGAGACCCAGTACTTC
CDR3: CASSPSGRGETQYF
size: few
J: TRBJ2-5
D: TRBD2
V: TRBV5-1

DNA: TGTGCCAGCAGCTCCGCATCGGGGGGCTCCTACAATGAGCAGTTCTTC
CDR3: CASSSASGGSYNEQFF
size: -
J: TRBJ2-1
D: TRBD2
V: TRBV5-6

DNA: TGCAGTGCACGAAGCGGGGACCGTTACACCTTC
CDR3: CSARSGDRYTF
size: -
J: TRBJ1-2
D: -
V: TRBV20-1

DNA: TGTGCCAGCAGCTTAATGGCGGGAGTGAGGGCCTACGAGCAGTACTTC
CDR3: CASSLMAGVRAYEQYF
size: -
J: TRBJ2-7
D: TRBD2
V: TRBV7-6

DNA: TGTGCCAGCTCACTAGCGGGGAGTACAGATACGCAGTATTTT
CDR3: CASSLAGSTDTQYF
size: -
J: TRBJ2-3
D: TRBD2
V: TRBV18

DNA: TGTGCCTGGAGTATGTTGCGGGGGAGTAAGTTCTTC
CDR3: CAWSMLRGSKFF
size: -
J: TRBJ2-1
D: TRBD2
V: TRBV30

DNA: TGTGCCAGCAGCCCAGCCACCGGGCCCCGGGGGACCCAGTACTTC
CDR3: CASSPATGPRGTQYF
size: -
J: TRBJ2-5
D: -
V: TRBV7-9

DNA: TGTGCCAGCAGCGAGGGACTAGCGGGGGCCGGGGAGCTGTTTTTT
CDR3: CASSEGLAGAGELFF
size: -
J: TRBJ2-2
D: TRBD2
V: TRBV7-9

DNA: TGTGCCAGCAGGAAGACAGCCGACAATGAGCAGTTCTTC
CDR3: CASRKTADNEQFF
size: -
J: TRBJ2-1
D: -
V: TRBV7-2

DNA: TGTGCCAGCAGCTTAAATGCGGCCGCCGCCATTCAGTACTTC
CDR3: CASSLNAAAAIQYF
size: -
J: TRBJ2-4
D: -
V: TRBV7-2

DNA: TGCAGCGTTGTTAGGGGTGGTGGCGGCTACACCTTC
CDR3: CSVVRGGGGYTF
size: -
J: TRBJ1-2
D: -
V: TRBV29-1

DNA: TGTGCCAGCTCCAATCAGGGGACTGGGGCCAACGTCCTGACTTTC
CDR3: CASSNQGTGANVLTF
size: once
J: TRBJ2-6
D: -
V: TRBV10-3

DNA: TGTGCCAGCAGCTTGTCGGGGGGGCCCAACTATGGCTACACCTTC
CDR3: CASSLSGGPNYGYTF
size: -
J: TRBJ1-2
D: -
V: TRBV5-6